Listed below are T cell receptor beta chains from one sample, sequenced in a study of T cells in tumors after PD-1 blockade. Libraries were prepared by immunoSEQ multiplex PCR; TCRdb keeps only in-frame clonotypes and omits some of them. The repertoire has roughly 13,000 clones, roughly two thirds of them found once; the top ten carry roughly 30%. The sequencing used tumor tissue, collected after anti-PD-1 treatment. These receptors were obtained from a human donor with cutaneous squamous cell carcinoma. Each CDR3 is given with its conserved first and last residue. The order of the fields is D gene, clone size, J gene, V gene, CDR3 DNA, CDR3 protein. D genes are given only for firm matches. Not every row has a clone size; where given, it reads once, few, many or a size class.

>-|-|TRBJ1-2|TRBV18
TGTGCCAGCTCACCGACTGACGGGGTCCATGGCTACACCTTC
CASSPTDGVHGYTF
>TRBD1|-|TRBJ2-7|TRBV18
TGTGCCAGCTCACCAATGCTTGGACAGGGGGTTGAGCAGTACTTC
CASSPMLGQGVEQYF
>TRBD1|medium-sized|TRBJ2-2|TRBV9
TGTGCCAGCAGCGCCCGGACAGGGGCGAGTAAGGAGCTGTTTTTT
CASSARTGASKELFF
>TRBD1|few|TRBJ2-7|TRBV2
TGTGCCAGCAGTACAGGGGCCTCCTACGAGCAGTACTTC
CASSTGASYEQYF
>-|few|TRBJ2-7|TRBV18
TGTGCCAGCTCATCGTCCTCTGGCGAGCAGTACTTC
CASSSSSGEQYF
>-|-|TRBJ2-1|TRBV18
TGTGCCAGCTCGCCGGTGCCTAGCAATGAGCAGTTCTTC
CASSPVPSNEQFF
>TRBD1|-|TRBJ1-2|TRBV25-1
TGTGCCAGCAGCGGGACAGGTATCTATGGCTACACCTTC
CASSGTGIYGYTF
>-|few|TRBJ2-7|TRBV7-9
TGTGCCAGCAGCTTAGCGTCAGGGAGCGCCTACGAGCAGTACTTC
CASSLASGSAYEQYF
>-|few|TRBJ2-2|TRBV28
TGTGCCAGCAGTTTGTTACGGGGAACCGGGGAGCTGTTTTTT
CASSLLRGTGELFF
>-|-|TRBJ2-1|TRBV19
TGTGCCACCGCCGCACTAGTTTCCAATGAGCAGTTCTTC
CATAALVSNEQFF
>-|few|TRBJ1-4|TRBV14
TGTGCCAGCAGCCAAGGGGGGTTCAATGAAAAACTGTTTTTT
CASSQGGFNEKLFF